A single sample gave rise to the 30 T cell receptor beta chains below, sequenced in a study of T cell responses to AZD1222 COVID-19 vaccine. Measured with immunoSEQ multiplex PCR; TCRdb has only the in-frame clones, and not every one. The repertoire includes about 140,000 clones, roughly 90% of them detected once, and more than 2.5% sits in the top ten. The sample consisted of peripheral blood, taken on day 0 of AZD1222 vaccination. These receptors all come from an adult in good health.

The J gene is TRBJ2-3, the V gene TRBV7-2; 9 nucleotides line up with TRBD2. The CDR3 covers 16 residues. Unmatched junction bases numbered 8, after V lost 3 bases and J lost 4 bases. Per germline, CDR1 SGHTA and CDR2 FQGNSA. This CDR3 is CASSLAAREGADTQYF. The CDR3 DNA reads TGTGCCAGCAGCTTGGCCGCGCGGGAGGGCGCAGATACGCAGTATTTT.

V gene TRBV6-2 or TRBV6-3 combines with J gene TRBJ2-1, with a weak D call TRBD2 (5 bases). CDR3 length: 13 amino acids. The germline V gene encodes CDR1 MNHEY and CDR2 SVGEGT. The V gene lost 2 bases and the J gene lost 6 bases, with 8 bases spanning the gap. The CDR3 nucleotides read TGTGCCAGCAGTTACATAGGAGGCAATGAGCAGTTCTTC. This gives the protein CASSYIGGNEQFF.

The chain carries TRBV7-2 and TRBJ2-7; D uncertain. V dropped 2 bases and J dropped 2 bases, with 7 bases sitting between them. This CDR3 contains 13 residues. The germline V gene has CDR1 SGHTA and CDR2 FQGNSA. The CDR3 nucleotides are TGTGCCAGCAGCTTATCCACCACCTACGAGCAGTACTTC. It specifies CASSLSTTYEQYF.

The gene calls are TRBV5-1 and TRBJ2-1; 9 bases map to TRBD2. Trimming cost V 1 base and J 3 bases; bases outside gene matches: 2. Germline CDR1 reads SGHRS; CDR2 reads YFSETQ. The CDR3 consists of 15 residues. As DNA, the CDR3 is TGCGCCAGCAGCTTGCTAGCGGGGAGCTACAATGAGCAGTTCTTC. This gives the protein CASSLLAGSYNEQFF.

The J gene is TRBJ2-1, the V gene TRBV19; the match to TRBD1 covers 7 bases. The CDR3 loop spans 13 amino acids. Germline V lookup: CDR1 LNHDA, CDR2 SQIVND (reference sequence). V was pared by 5 bases and J by 8 bases, with 6 bases of the junction left unmatched. The CDR3 coding sequence is TGTGCCAGTAGTTGGGACAGAACAGATGAGCAGTTCTTC. This gives the protein CASSWDRTDEQFF.

A word on this clone: The sample contains more than one DNA sequence encoding this CDR3. V is TRBV5-1 and J is TRBJ2-7; the match to TRBD2 covers 11 bases. V lost 4 bases and J lost 0; bases outside the gene matches: 3. The CDR3 runs to 15 residues. Germline V gene lookup returns CDR1 SGHRS and CDR2 YFSETQ. The CDR3: CASSPTSGSSYEQYF. CDR3 bases: TGCGCCAGCAGCCCCACTAGCGGGAGCTCCTACGAGCAGTACTTC.

This chain connects TRBV18 to TRBJ1-1; a weak D match, TRBD1 (6 bases). Germline assignment: CDR1 KGHSH and CDR2 LQKENI. CDR3 length equals 13 residues. V dropped 3 bases and J dropped 6 bases, with 11 bases sitting between them. DNA of the CDR3: TGTGCCAGCTCACCGACAGGCCCTCCTGAAGCTTTCTTT. Encoded protein: CASSPTGPPEAFF.

The gene calls are TRBV6-5 and TRBJ1-5; 7 nucleotides agree with TRBD1. Losses at the gene ends were 4 bases for V and 5 bases for J; bases not matched to a gene: 5. Germline values: CDR1 MNHEY, CDR2 SVGAGI. CDR3 length: 14 amino acids. The CDR3 sequence: CASSWGQNYQPQHF. In nucleotides, the CDR3 is TGTGCCAGCAGTTGGGGACAGAATTATCAGCCCCAGCATTTT.

The V call is TRBV28, the J call TRBJ2-7; TRBD2 matches at 10 bases. CDR1 and CDR2 (germline): MDHEN, SYDVKM. The CDR3 is 11 amino acids. V shed 6 bases and J 13 bases; nucleotides not matched to a gene: 6. Here the CDR3 reads CASRDTSGKYF. The CDR3 DNA is TGTGCCAGCAGGGACACTAGCGGGAAATACTTC. Full variable domain (missing parts from reference TRBV28 and TRBJ2-7): DVKVTQSSRYLVKRTGEKVFLECVQDMDHENMFWYRQDPGLGLRLIYFSYDVKMKEKGDIPEGYSVSREKKERFSLILESASTNQTSMYLCASRDTSGKYFGPGTRLTVT.

The chain employs TRBV7-2 and TRBJ1-2; 9 bases map to TRBD1. Trimming at V came to 5 bases and at J to 6 bases, leaving 10 bases not matched to a gene. Germline-derived CDR1 and CDR2 are SGHTA and FQGNSA. This CDR3 is 15 amino acids long. The CDR3 DNA reads as TGTGCCAGCAGCCTGAGACAGGGGGTGAGCAATGGCTACACCTTC. It codes for CASSLRQGVSNGYTF.

To note about this clone: Other DNA sequences in this sample translate to the same CDR3. The J gene is TRBJ1-1, the V gene TRBV4-3; 8 bases line up with TRBD1. The length of the CDR3 is 16 residues. V lost 0 bases, J lost 2 bases, and 5 bases stayed unmatched. Looked up from germline, CDR1 is LGHNA and CDR2 is YSLEER. The CDR3: CASSQDPQGANTEAFF. The DNA for the CDR3 is TGCGCCAGCAGCCAAGATCCCCAGGGGGCTAACACTGAAGCTTTCTTT.

The chain employs TRBV12-5 and TRBJ1-2; D is undetermined. V lost 2 bases and J lost 4, with 20 bases in between. The CDR3 length is 17 residues. The V gene's germline CDR1 is LGHNT and CDR2 FRNRAP. CDR3 sequence (DNA): TGTGCTAGTGGTTTGAGTTTGGGGTTCGGCAGTTCCTATGGCTACACCTTC. It is translated as CASGLSLGFGSSYGYTF.

CDR3 residues: CSAGTQGSYTF. In DNA, the CDR3 is TGCAGCGCCGGGACTCAAGGAAGCTACACCTTC. This rearrangement joins TRBV29-1 to TRBJ1-2, with a possible D match to TRBD1 (5 bases). This CDR3 spans 11 amino acids. Germline V gene lookup returns CDR1 SQVTM and CDR2 ANQGSEA. V lost 7 bases and J 9 bases, leaving 15 bases between the germline ends.

This chain links TRBV2 with TRBJ2-7; D call uncertain. V was clipped by 2 bases and J by 3 bases, with 8 bases between them. The CDR3 contains 13 residues. Germline CDR1 reads SNHLY; CDR2 reads FYNNEI. In nucleotides, the CDR3 is TGTGCCAGCAGTGAAAGGCTAAACTACGAGCAGTACTTC. This encodes CASSERLNYEQYF.

The rearrangement uses TRBV28 and TRBJ1-5, with a possible D match to TRBD1 (5 bases). V was pared by 5 bases and J by 0 bases, with 17 bases between. There are 17 residues in the CDR3. Germline CDR1 MDHEN, CDR2 SYDVKM. Written as DNA, the CDR3 is TGTGCCAGCAGTCTCCCGGCCCCCAGGGTTAGCAATCAGCCCCAGCATTTT. Its translation is CASSLPAPRVSNQPQHF.

The J gene is TRBJ1-6, the V gene TRBV7-8; D is unresolved. V lost 5 bases, J lost 6 bases, and 11 bases lay in between. CDR1 and CDR2 (germline): SGHVS, FQNEAQ. This CDR3 region has 14 residues. The CDR3 here is CASSPREVNSPLHF. CDR3 DNA sequence: TGTGCCAGCAGCCCCCGGGAAGTTAATTCACCCCTCCACTTT.

The chain is built from TRBV6-2 or TRBV6-3 and TRBJ1-5, with 8 bases lining up with TRBD1. From germline, CDR1 is MNHEY and CDR2 SVGEGT. The CDR3 consists of 15 residues. The ends lost 2 bases at V and 5 bases at J; junction bases unmatched: 5. The CDR3 DNA follows: TGTGCCAGCAGTTACCCAGGGGGCGAATATCAGCCCCAGCATTTT. Translating gives CASSYPGGEYQPQHF.

The chain employs TRBV2 and TRBJ2-1; 16 nucleotides align to TRBD2. In germline, CDR1 is SNHLY, CDR2 FYNNEI. V shed 2 bases and J 7 bases; nucleotides not matched to a gene: 2. The CDR3 loop spans 16 amino acids. CDR3 amino acids: CASSEWGLAGGNEQFF. DNA for the CDR3: TGTGCCAGCAGTGAATGGGGACTAGCGGGAGGGAATGAGCAGTTCTTC.

In this sample, this clone turned up once. The genes are TRBV24-1 and TRBJ2-7; no clear D gene. In germline, CDR1 is KGHDR, CDR2 SFDVKD. This CDR3 spans 15 amino acids. V was pared by 5 bases and J by 2 bases, with 15 bases between. The CDR3 region is CATSGVQNSPYEQYF. CDR3 DNA: TGTGCCACCAGTGGGGTCCAGAACTCCCCCTACGAGCAGTACTTC.

This chain joins TRBV5-1 and TRBJ1-3; D gene uncertain. The germline CDR1 and CDR2 sequences are SGHRS and YFSETQ. The CDR3 loop spans 14 amino acids. Trimming left V 5 bases short and J 0 bases short, with 9 bases between. The CDR3 reads CASSPGPSGNTIYF. CDR3 in DNA: TGCGCCAGCAGTCCAGGACCCTCTGGAAACACCATATATTTT.

This chain joins TRBV20-1 and TRBJ2-7, with D tentatively TRBD1 or TRBD2 (5 bases each). The V end lost 7 bases, the J end lost 3 bases, and 10 bases lay between the germline ends. The CDR3 length is 11 residues. Germline V gene data show CDR1 as DFQATT and CDR2 as SNEGSKA (reference sequence). CDR3 in DNA: TGCAGTGGAGGGACCGACTACGAGCAGTACTTC. Amino acid sequence: CSGGTDYEQYF.

The V and J genes are TRBV24-1 and TRBJ2-3, with TRBD1 identical over 11 bases. The V gene's germline CDR1 is KGHDR and CDR2 SFDVKD. The J segment lost 6 bases and the V segment lost 4 bases, leaving 8 bases of the junction unmatched. This CDR3 has 16 amino acids. In DNA, the CDR3 is TGTGCCACCAGTGACCCGGGACAGGGGGGGTCGGATACGCAGTATTTT. It codes for CATSDPGQGGSDTQYF.

The V call is TRBV7-9, the J call TRBJ2-7, with D unresolved. CDR1 SEHNR and CDR2 FQNEAQ come from the germline V gene (reference sequence). With 1 base removed from V and 2 bases from J, the gap between germline ends came to 12 bases. The CDR3 sequence is 15 residues long. The CDR3 region has the DNA TGTGCCAGCAGCTTAGGGGGAAAAACCGCCTACGAGCAGTACTTC. Translated, it gives CASSLGGKTAYEQYF.

This clone was seen once. The chain has TRBV9 and TRBJ2-3; D not resolved. V gave up 4 bases and J gave up 6 bases, with 9 bases separating them. The germline CDR1 and CDR2 sequences are SGDLS and YYNGEE. The CDR3 length is 12 residues. CDR3 residues: CASSIDRDTQYF. The DNA of the CDR3 is TGTGCCAGCAGCATAGACCGGGATACGCAGTATTTT.

The chain has TRBV12-3 or TRBV12-4 and TRBJ2-7; TRBD2 is a possible D gene (7 bases). V lost 6 bases and J lost 9, with 18 bases in between. CDR3 length: 13 residues. The CDR3 here is CASSLRGGAGQYF. In nucleotides, the CDR3 is TGTGCCAGCAGCCTAAGGGGGGGAGCGGGGCAGTACTTC.

V and J are TRBV19 and TRBJ1-5; D unclear. The CDR3 spans 14 residues. Germline assignment: CDR1 LNHDA and CDR2 SQIVND (reference sequence). Trimming took off 5 bases at V and 0 bases at J, with 8 bases between the two ends. The CDR3 bases are TGTGCCAGTAGTGAGTGGGATAGCAATCAGCCCCAGCATTTT. Its protein is CASSEWDSNQPQHF.

The chain carries TRBV13 and TRBJ1-1, with TRBD1 as a possible D gene (5 bases). The CDR3 consists of 16 residues. Germline CDR1 PRHDT, CDR2 FYEKMQ (reference sequence). The V gene lost 1 base and the J gene lost 1 base, with 13 bases spanning the gap. Written as DNA, the CDR3 is TGTGCCAGCAGCTTAGCCCCGGGGGGGGAGAACACTGAAGCTTTCTTT. It encodes CASSLAPGGENTEAFF.

The chain couples TRBV7-8 to TRBJ2-3, with no clear D. V was trimmed by 3 bases and J by 5 bases, leaving 18 bases between them. The CDR3 is 16 amino acids. Germline V gene lookup returns CDR1 SGHVS and CDR2 FQNEAQ. In nucleotides, the CDR3 is TGTGCCAGCAGCTTCGACCTGAGAAGGACCGAAGATACGCAGTATTTT. Residues: CASSFDLRRTEDTQYF.

The gene calls are TRBV5-4 and TRBJ1-2, with 12 bases identical to TRBD1. Per germline, CDR1 SGHNT and CDR2 YYREEE (reference sequence). V was clipped by 6 bases and J by 5 bases; unmatched bases: 14. The CDR3 totals 17 residues. The CDR3 protein is CASTHTGTGGLEYGYTF. In DNA form, the CDR3 reads TGTGCCAGCACACATACCGGGACAGGGGGCCTGGAGTATGGCTACACCTTC.

This rearrangement joins TRBV11-2 to TRBJ2-1; 11 bases fit TRBD2. The CDR3 loop spans 16 amino acids. Per the germline V gene, CDR1 is SGHAT and CDR2 is FQNNGV. The V and J ends lost 5 bases and 4 bases, in that order; junction bases with no gene match: 7. The chain's CDR3 is CASSTRTSGRYNEQFF. DNA of the CDR3: TGTGCCAGCAGCACGAGGACTAGCGGGCGTTACAATGAGCAGTTCTTC.